This TCR beta chain was recovered during a study of blood T cell repertoires in COVID-19. Study at large: Researchers got acute and convalescent COVID-19 samples from the United States, Italy and Spain. Sources were T cells, B-cell-depleted T cells, or PBMCs; the material itself was cDNA or gDNA.

TCRdb's table, derived via immunoSEQ multiplex PCR, lists solely in-frame clones and lacks some. The table shows 400,000 to 550,000 clones, with nearly 90% occurring only once. The CDR3 consists of 14 residues. V lost 3 bases and J lost 2; bases outside the gene matches: 3. Germline CDR1 SGHRS, CDR2 YFSETQ. Individuals drawn from under 30 US areas were roughly 18 to 95 years old. Donors were grouped by their self-reported clinical history. Of note for this clone: The identical CDR3 is also encoded by other nucleotide sequences in the sample.

This receptor was taken from a woman aged 18-30 years with acute COVID-19. The sequenced sample consisted of PBMCs or T cells enriched from blood (not recorded which). The rearrangement joins TRBV5-1 to TRBJ2-3; 7 bases map to TRBD2. The CDR3: CASSSGGSTDTQYF. In DNA, the CDR3 is TGCGCCAGCAGCTCGGGGGGATCCACAGATACGCAGTATTTT. Based on the CDR3 plus reference TRBV5-1 and TRBJ2-3, the full variable domain is KAGVTQTPRYLIKTRGQQVTLSCSPISGHRSVSWYQQTPGQGLQFLFEYFSETQRNKGNFPGRFSGRQFSNSRSEMNVSTLELGDSALYLCASSSGGSTDTQYFGPGTRLTVL.